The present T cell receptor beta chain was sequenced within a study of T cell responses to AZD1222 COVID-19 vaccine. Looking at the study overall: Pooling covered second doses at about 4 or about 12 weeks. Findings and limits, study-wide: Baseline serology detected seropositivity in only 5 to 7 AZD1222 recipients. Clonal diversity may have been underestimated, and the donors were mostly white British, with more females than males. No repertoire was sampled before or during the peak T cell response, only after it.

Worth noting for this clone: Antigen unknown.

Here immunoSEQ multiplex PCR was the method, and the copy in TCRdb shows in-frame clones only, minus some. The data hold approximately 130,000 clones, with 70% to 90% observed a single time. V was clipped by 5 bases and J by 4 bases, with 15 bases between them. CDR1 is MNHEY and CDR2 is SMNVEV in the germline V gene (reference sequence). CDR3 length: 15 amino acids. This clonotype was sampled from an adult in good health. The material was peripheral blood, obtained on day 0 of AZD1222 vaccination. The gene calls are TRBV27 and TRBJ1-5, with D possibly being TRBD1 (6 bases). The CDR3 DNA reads TGTGCCAGCAGTCCGAACCGGGACAAGAATCAGCCCCAGCATTTT. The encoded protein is CASSPNRDKNQPQHF.